What follows are 10 T cell receptor beta chains derived from one specimen sequenced in a study of lymphopenia after photon versus proton radiotherapy. The table came from immunoSEQ multiplex PCR; TCRdb's copy has only in-frame clones and leaves some out. In the table there are about 26,000 clones, over 85% of which are singletons. The specimen comprised peripheral blood, sampled from a patient treated with photon-based radiotherapy. Every receptor here comes from a woman aged 45-60 years with cholangiocarcinoma.

The V gene is TRBV18, the J gene TRBJ2-1; 8 positions agree with TRBD2. CDR1 KGHSH and CDR2 LQKENI come from the germline V gene. The CDR3 totals 12 residues. V shed 3 bases and J 9 bases; nucleotides not matched to a gene: 1. The CDR3 nucleotides read TGTGCCAGCTCACCGGCGGGGGGTGAGCAGTTCTTC. The encoded protein is CASSPAGGEQFF.

This chain connects TRBV6-5 to TRBJ1-1; possibly TRBD1 for D (6 bases). Germline lookup yields CDR1 MNHEY and CDR2 SVGAGI. The length of the CDR3 is 14 residues. V was clipped by 5 bases and J by 1 base, with 11 bases between them. CDR3 sequence (DNA): TGTGCCAGCAGTCGACAGGAGGGGAACACTGAAGCTTTCTTT. It codes for CASSRQEGNTEAFF.

The J gene is TRBJ1-1, the V gene TRBV18; no clear D. The germline V and J ends were trimmed by 4 bases and 1 base, with 16 bases remaining between them. Germline lookup yields CDR1 KGHSH and CDR2 LQKENI. This CDR3 has 16 residues. The DNA for the CDR3 is TGTGCCAGCTCACAAGTTCGCCGGGCGGCGAACACTGAAGCTTTCTTT. Its translation: CASSQVRRAANTEAFF.

This chain joins TRBV18 and TRBJ2-3; maybe TRBD2 (6 bases). V was shortened by 8 bases and J by 3 bases, with 15 bases between the two germline ends. The CDR3 contains 14 residues. Germline-derived CDR1 and CDR2 are KGHSH and LQKENI. CDR3 in DNA: TGTGCCAGCACCCTACTAGCTCGGACAGATACGCAGTATTTT. Its protein is CASTLLARTDTQYF.

V gene TRBV7-2 combines with J gene TRBJ2-3, with 9 bases that match TRBD2. The germline V gene has CDR1 SGHTA and CDR2 FQGNSA. The CDR3 covers 15 residues. The V and J ends lost 2 bases and 4 bases, in that order; junction bases with no gene match: 4. CDR3 in DNA: TGTGCCAGCAGCTTATTGGCGGGGGGGGCAGATACGCAGTATTTT. Its protein is CASSLLAGGADTQYF.

CDR3 protein: CSVESSGANVLTF. The CDR3 coding sequence is TGCAGCGTTGAAAGCTCTGGGGCCAACGTCCTGACTTTC. This rearrangement joins TRBV29-1 to TRBJ2-6; the D is unclear. This CDR3 contains 13 residues. The V end lost 2 bases, the J end lost 0 bases, and 2 bases lay between the germline ends. Germline CDR1 SQVTM, CDR2 ANQGSEA.

The chain recombines TRBV15 with TRBJ1-2; D is perhaps TRBD1 (5 bases). Germline CDR1 is LNHNV and CDR2 is YYDKDF (reference sequence). Trimming removed 0 bases from V and 4 bases from J, with 9 bases in between. This CDR3 region has 14 residues. The CDR3 bases are TGTGCCACCAGCAGAGATCAGGGAGTCTATGGCTACACCTTC. This encodes CATSRDQGVYGYTF. Supplemented by reference TRBV15 and TRBJ1-2, the full variable domain reads DAMVIQNPRYQVTQFGKPVTLSCSQTLNHNVMYWYQQKSSQAPKLLFHYYDKDFNNEADTPDNFQSRRPNTSFCFLDIRSPGLGDTAMYLCATSRDQGVYGYTFGSGTRLTVV.

The chain carries TRBV10-3 and TRBJ2-7, with D hard to call. The CDR3 sequence is 13 residues long. Per germline, CDR1 ENHRY and CDR2 SYGVKD. Trimming shortened V by 3 bases and J by 2 bases, and 8 bases separated the two germline ends. Written as DNA, the CDR3 is TGTGCCATCAGTGAAGCATCTCCCTACGAGCAGTACTTC. This translates into CAISEASPYEQYF.

The J gene is TRBJ2-7, the V gene TRBV7-2; D perhaps matches TRBD2 (7 bases). The germline CDR1 and CDR2 sequences are SGHTA and FQGNSA. The ends were cut back, 3 bases at V and 4 bases at J, with 13 bases in the middle. CDR3 length equals 14 residues. In nucleotides, the CDR3 is TGTGCCAGCAGCTTGCGGCGGGGGCGGTACGAGCAGTACTTC. It encodes CASSLRRGRYEQYF.

CDR3 sequence (DNA): TGTGCCAGCAGCTTGGCCAGGGTTAGGGCCGGGGAGCTGTTTTTT. It encodes CASSLARVRAGELFF. V and J are TRBV5-6 and TRBJ2-2; perhaps TRBD1 as D (5 bases). The germline V gene encodes CDR1 SGHDT and CDR2 YYEEEE. This CDR3 has 15 residues. V lost 0 bases to trimming and J lost 6 bases, with 12 bases between them.